What follows are 29 T cell receptor beta chains derived from one specimen sequenced in a study of cytomegalovirus exposure and HLA in healthy donors. PCR involved 60 Vbeta and 13 Jbeta primers. Profiled with immunoSEQ multiplex PCR; TCRdb holds only in-frame clones, not every one. The sample has around 130,000 clones, around 75% seen once. The sample was PBMCs. These receptors came from a man aged 25 to 40 in good health and CMV-seronegative.

The chain has TRBV27 and TRBJ1-6; tentatively, D is TRBD1 (5 bases). Trimming removed 6 bases from V and 5 bases from J, with 23 bases in between. Germline loops: CDR1 MNHEY, CDR2 SMNVEV (reference sequence). This CDR3 spans 18 amino acids. The CDR3 DNA is TGTGCCAGCAGAGGATACGACAGATCCTTCTGGGATAATTCACCCCTCCACTTT. Encoded protein: CASRGYDRSFWDNSPLHF.

The chain uses TRBV5-6 and TRBJ2-7; TRBD1 matches at 9 bases. The V segment lost 4 bases and the J segment 3 bases; nucleotides outside the gene matches: 2. Looked up from germline, CDR1 is SGHDT and CDR2 is YYEEEE. The CDR3 runs to 13 residues. In DNA form, the CDR3 reads TGTGCCAGCAGCCCGACAGGGGGCTACGAGCAGTACTTC. Its translation is CASSPTGGYEQYF.

The V gene is TRBV27, the J gene TRBJ1-1, with D perhaps matching TRBD1 (6 bases). Germline V gives CDR1 MNHEY, CDR2 SMNVEV (reference sequence). This CDR3 spans 15 amino acids. V lost 4 bases, J lost 4 bases, and 16 bases lay in between. The CDR3, as DNA: TGTGCCAGCAGTTCGTACAGGGAATCGGTCACTGAAGCTTTCTTT. Protein product: CASSSYRESVTEAFF.

This clone was counted a single time. The J gene is TRBJ1-5, the V gene TRBV18; D remains ambiguous. Trimming cost V 5 bases and J 5 bases, with 10 bases left between them. CDR3 size: 13 residues. The germline V gene encodes CDR1 KGHSH and CDR2 LQKENI. The CDR3 protein is CASSYSYHQPQHF. As DNA, the CDR3 is TGTGCCAGCTCATACTCTTACCATCAGCCCCAGCATTTT.

The V call is TRBV27, the J call TRBJ1-2; perhaps TRBD1 as D (5 bases). The germline V gene has CDR1 MNHEY and CDR2 SMNVEV (reference sequence). Trimming pared 7 bases from V and 4 bases from J, leaving 16 bases between. The length of the CDR3 is 14 residues. The CDR3 region is CASNGGGASYGYTF. Written as DNA, the CDR3 is TGTGCCAGCAACGGGGGTGGGGCCTCCTATGGCTACACCTTC.

The gene calls are TRBV7-2 and TRBJ1-5, with D hard to call. This CDR3 is built from 12 residues. The V gene's germline CDR1 is SGHTA and CDR2 FQGNSA. V was clipped by 2 bases and J by 6 bases, with 5 bases between them. DNA of the CDR3: TGTGCCAGCAGCTTATTCAGTCAGCCCCAGCATTTT. This gives the protein CASSLFSQPQHF.

J is TRBJ2-7 and V is TRBV7-2, with D unclear. Trimming cost V 1 base and J 2 bases, with 12 bases left between them. The germline CDR1 and CDR2 sequences are SGHTA and FQGNSA. The CDR3 extends over 15 amino acids. For the CDR3, the DNA is TGTGCCAGCAGCTTAGGTGTTAGCAGTACCTACGAGCAGTACTTC. Amino acids: CASSLGVSSTYEQYF.

The chain links TRBV9 to TRBJ2-7; tentative D call: TRBD2 (5 bases). Germline V lookup: CDR1 SGDLS, CDR2 YYNGEE. With 0 bases removed from V and 6 bases from J, the gap between germline ends came to 13 bases. This CDR3 is 14 amino acids long. As DNA, the CDR3 is TGTGCCAGCAGCGTAGAAGTCGCGGGTAGCGAGCAGTACTTC. Protein sequence: CASSVEVAGSEQYF.

This chain joins TRBV15 and TRBJ2-7; D is possibly TRBD2 (6 bases). The CDR3 totals 14 residues. V was shortened by 0 bases and J by 4 bases, with 10 bases between the two germline ends. Germline CDR1 and CDR2: LNHNV and YYDKDF (reference sequence). The CDR3 nucleotides are TGTGCCACCAGCAGAGAGGGGGGAGGATACGAGCAGTACTTC. It yields the protein CATSREGGGYEQYF.

Only one count was recorded for this clone. This rearrangement joins TRBV5-1 to TRBJ2-2, with D unresolved. This CDR3 comprises 14 residues. CDR1 SGHRS and CDR2 YFSETQ come from the germline V gene. V was cut by 7 bases and J by 2 bases, with 12 bases left in between. For the CDR3, the DNA is TGCGCCAGCTTACCGACTCTCAACACCGGGGAGCTGTTTTTT. This sequence encodes CASLPTLNTGELFF.

The genes are TRBV10-1 and TRBJ2-7, with D possibly matching TRBD1 (5 bases). V lost 5 bases and J lost 3, with 32 bases in between. Germline V gene sequence: CDR1 WNHNN, CDR2 SYGVQD (reference sequence). The CDR3 runs to 20 residues. CDR3 region: CASSPEEDSLTRGICYEQYF. CDR3 DNA: TGCGCCAGCAGTCCAGAGGAAGACAGCCTAACCAGAGGTATTTGCTACGAGCAGTACTTC.

This chain uses TRBV5-4 with TRBJ2-1; D possibly corresponds to TRBD2 (5 bases). V was cut by 4 bases and J by 5 bases, with 13 bases left in between. Germline V CDR1 and CDR2: SGHNT, YYREEE (reference sequence). CDR3 length: 14 amino acids. The CDR3 reads CASSPGNFNNEQFF. The CDR3 DNA follows: TGTGCCAGCAGCCCCGGGAATTTTAACAATGAGCAGTTCTTC. Full variable domain (outside the CDR3, taken from reference TRBV5-4 and TRBJ2-1): ETGVTQSPTHLIKTRGQQVTLRCSSQSGHNTVSWYQQALGQGPQFIFQYYREEENGRGNFPPRFSGLQFPNYSSELNVNALELDDSALYLCASSPGNFNNEQFFGPGTRLTVL.

This clone was seen more than once but under ten times. The chain joins TRBV10-3 to TRBJ1-4; weak D call: TRBD1 (6 bases). Deletions cut 2 bases from V and 0 bases from J, with 10 bases between. This CDR3 has 16 amino acids. Germline assignment: CDR1 ENHRY and CDR2 SYGVKD. DNA of the CDR3: TGTGCCATCAGTGAGCAGGGGAGAGCAACTAATGAAAAACTGTTTTTT. Amino acid sequence: CAISEQGRATNEKLFF.

The chain recombines TRBV28 with TRBJ2-6, with 7 bases aligning to TRBD1. Germline V gene lookup returns CDR1 MDHEN and CDR2 SYDVKM. This CDR3 region has 15 residues. The trim removed 4 bases at V and 2 bases at J, leaving 2 bases unmatched. The CDR3: CASSSTGAGANVLTF. CDR3 coding DNA: TGTGCCAGCAGTTCTACAGGGGCTGGGGCCAACGTCCTGACTTTC. The full variable domain, in which reference TRBV28 and TRBJ2-6 provide the parts outside the CDR3, is DVKVTQSSRYLVKRTGEKVFLECVQDMDHENMFWYRQDPGLGLRLIYFSYDVKMKEKGDIPEGYSVSREKKERFSLILESASTNQTSMYLCASSSTGAGANVLTFGAGSRLTVL.

With respect to this clone: Other DNA variants within this sample encode the same CDR3. This chain links TRBV5-6 with TRBJ2-7; D is uncertain. Germline values: CDR1 SGHDT, CDR2 YYEEEE. Trimming took off 1 base at V and 3 bases at J, with 2 bases between the two ends. The CDR3 consists of 11 residues. This CDR3 reads CASSLHYEQYF. The CDR3 DNA is TGTGCCAGCAGCTTGCACTACGAGCAGTACTTC.

The chain has TRBV4-3 and TRBJ2-3; TRBD1 aligns across 10 bases. Germline CDR1 reads LGHNA; CDR2 reads YSLEER. Trimming cost V 3 bases and J 5 bases; bases outside gene matches: 8. The CDR3 has 16 amino acids. The chain's CDR3 is CASSQLTGGLEDTQYF. DNA of the CDR3: TGCGCCAGCAGCCAGCTGACAGGGGGCCTGGAAGATACGCAGTATTTT.

The rearrangement uses TRBV27 and TRBJ1-5, with D unclear. With 0 bases removed from V and 2 bases from J, the gap between germline ends came to 14 bases. The germline gives CDR1 MNHEY, CDR2 SMNVEV (reference sequence). This CDR3 spans 17 amino acids. The CDR3 nucleotides read TGTGCCAGCAGTTTATCCGTACCGGGATCTGGCAATCAGCCCCAGCATTTT. It yields the protein CASSLSVPGSGNQPQHF.

This rearrangement joins TRBV7-3 to TRBJ1-1; tentative D call: TRBD1 (5 bases). V was clipped by 4 bases and J by 4 bases, with 10 bases between them. Germline assignment: CDR1 SGHTA and CDR2 FQGTGA. The CDR3 covers 13 residues. The CDR3 is CASSSAGGTEAFF. DNA for the CDR3: TGTGCCAGCAGCTCTGCCGGGGGCACTGAAGCTTTCTTT.

The chain carries TRBV27 and TRBJ2-7; D unresolved. This CDR3 contains 13 residues. Deletions cut 2 bases from V and 0 bases from J, with 5 bases between. Germline V gives CDR1 MNHEY, CDR2 SMNVEV (reference sequence). The CDR3 is CASSLRGSYEQYF. For the CDR3, the DNA is TGTGCCAGCAGTTTAAGAGGCTCCTACGAGCAGTACTTC.

This chain joins TRBV28 and TRBJ1-4; perhaps TRBD1 as D (5 bases). CDR1 is MDHEN and CDR2 is SYDVKM in the germline V gene. V lost 3 bases and J 2 bases, leaving 10 bases between the germline ends. The CDR3 runs to 15 residues. The CDR3 region has the DNA TGTGCCAGCAGTTTCTCAGGGCTGACTAATGAAAAACTGTTTTTT. Protein product: CASSFSGLTNEKLFF.

The chain combines TRBV7-2 with TRBJ2-6; TRBD1 is a possible D gene (5 bases). V was pared by 5 bases and J by 0 bases, with 8 bases between. The length of the CDR3 is 15 residues. Germline-derived CDR1 and CDR2 are SGHTA and FQGNSA. CDR3 nucleotides: TGTGCCAGCAGCACAGGTACCTCTGGGGCCAACGTCCTGACTTTC. This encodes CASSTGTSGANVLTF.

This clone was found a few times. V is TRBV6-5 and J is TRBJ1-4; a weak D match, TRBD1 (5 bases). The CDR3 covers 14 residues. Germline V gives CDR1 MNHEY, CDR2 SVGAGI. V lost 5 bases and J 4 bases, leaving 11 bases between the germline ends. The DNA of the CDR3 is TGTGCCAGCAGTAACGCAGGGAATAATGAAAAACTGTTTTTT. It specifies CASSNAGNNEKLFF.

Only a few counts were recorded for this clone. J is TRBJ1-5 and V is TRBV18; TRBD1 aligns across 7 bases. Losses at the gene ends were 4 bases for V and 4 bases for J; bases not matched to a gene: 10. Germline V CDR1 and CDR2: KGHSH, LQKENI. This CDR3 has 16 residues. DNA for the CDR3: TGTGCCAGCTCACTATACTCGACAGGGTCAAATCAGCCCCAGCATTTT. As protein: CASSLYSTGSNQPQHF.

The CDR3 is CAWSVQGAWTEAFF. The CDR3 nucleotides are TGTGCCTGGAGTGTACAGGGGGCATGGACTGAAGCTTTCTTT. The chain carries TRBV30 and TRBJ1-1; TRBD1 agrees at 9 bases. V was clipped by 0 bases and J by 5 bases; unmatched bases: 4. The CDR3 loop spans 14 amino acids. The germline V gene encodes CDR1 GTSNPN and CDR2 SVGIG (reference sequence).

V usage is TRBV6-5 and J usage is TRBJ1-3; D is undetermined. CDR1 is MNHEY, CDR2 SVGAGI, per germline. The CDR3 is made up of 16 amino acids. Trimming took off 0 bases at V and 3 bases at J, with 12 bases between the two ends. CDR3 coding DNA: TGTGCCAGCAGTTACTCGTATAGAACCATTGGAAACACCATATATTTT. Translation: CASSYSYRTIGNTIYF.

This clone has more than one count but fewer than ten. The chain couples TRBV29-1 to TRBJ1-1, with D unresolved. Per the germline V gene, CDR1 is SQVTM and CDR2 is ANQGSEA. This CDR3 is 12 amino acids long. Trimming stripped 5 bases from V and 3 bases from J, with 10 bases between. The CDR3 spells CSVFRGDTEAFF. In DNA, the CDR3 is TGCAGCGTTTTCCGGGGTGACACTGAAGCTTTCTTT.

V gene TRBV5-1 combines with J gene TRBJ2-5; 7 positions match TRBD2. V shed 2 bases, J shed 4 bases, and the junction held 8 bases outside the gene matches. This CDR3 region has 15 residues. Per germline, CDR1 SGHRS and CDR2 YFSETQ. This chain's CDR3 is CASSFSGLAVETQYF. For the CDR3, the DNA is TGCGCCAGCAGCTTCAGCGGCCTAGCGGTAGAGACCCAGTACTTC.

The chain couples TRBV30 to TRBJ1-6; D not resolved. Per the germline V gene, CDR1 is GTSNPN and CDR2 is SVGIG (reference sequence). The V end lost 5 bases, the J end lost 9 bases, and 14 bases lay between the germline ends. The CDR3 spans 13 residues. The CDR3: CAWELRSGSPLHF. DNA of the CDR3: TGTGCCTGGGAGCTACGGTCGGGTTCACCCCTCCACTTT. Drawing the rest from reference TRBV30 and TRBJ1-6, the complete variable domain is SQTIHQWPATLVQPVGSPLSLECTVEGTSNPNLYWYRQAAGRGLQLLFYSVGIGQISSEVPQNLSASRPQDRQFILSSKKLLLSDSGFYLCAWELRSGSPLHFGNGTRLTVT.

V and J are TRBV11-1 and TRBJ2-7, with 11 nucleotides matching TRBD1. V lost 5 bases and J lost 5; bases outside the gene matches: 5. The CDR3 has 14 residues. Germline CDR1 and CDR2: SGHAT and FQDESV (reference sequence). The CDR3 reads CASSTRDRGDEQYF. The DNA of the CDR3 is TGTGCCAGCAGCACGCGGGACAGGGGGGACGAGCAGTACTTC.